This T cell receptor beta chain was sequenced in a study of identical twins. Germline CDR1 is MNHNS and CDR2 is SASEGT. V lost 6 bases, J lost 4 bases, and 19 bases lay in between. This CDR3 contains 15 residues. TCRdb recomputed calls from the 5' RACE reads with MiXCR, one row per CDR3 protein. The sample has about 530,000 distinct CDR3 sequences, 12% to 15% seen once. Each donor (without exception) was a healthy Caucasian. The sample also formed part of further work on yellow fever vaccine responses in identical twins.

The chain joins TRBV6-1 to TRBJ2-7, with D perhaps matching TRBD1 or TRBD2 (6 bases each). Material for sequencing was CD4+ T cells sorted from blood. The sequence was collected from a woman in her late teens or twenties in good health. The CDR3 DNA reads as TGTGCCAGCAGCAACGACGGCTGGAGGGGGTACGAGCAGTACTTC. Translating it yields CASSNDGWRGYEQYF.